This T cell receptor beta chain emerged from a study of blood T cells in healthy people across ages. Regarding the study as a whole: Diversity of TCR beta per million T cells declined in a roughly linear way with age. It was the long-lived donors that had more naive CD4+ cells and higher diversity than aged donors.

The CDR3 consists of 12 residues. Germline CDR1 SQVTM, CDR2 ANQGSEA. The J segment lost 9 bases and the V segment lost 6 bases, leaving 7 bases of the junction unmatched. PCR was performed a second time for about 7 to 11 cycles using a sample-barcoded 5' primer and a J-beta primer mix. TCRdb used MiXCR to reprocess the 5' RACE reads, holding one entry per CDR3 protein. The sample carries fewer than 900,000 distinct CDR3 sequences, around 46% recorded once. For this clonotype: The antigen remains unidentified.

The sequence was collected from a woman between 55 and 75 years old in good health. V usage is TRBV29-1 and J usage is TRBJ2-1, with 8 bases that match TRBD2. Sequencing was performed on blood. This CDR3 is CSVVLGGGEQFF. The CDR3 DNA reads TGCAGCGTCGTGCTCGGGGGGGGTGAGCAGTTCTTC.